The T cell receptor (beta chain) under discussion was sequenced for a study of human thymus T cells. Each of the donors was a healthy Finnish infant who was undergoing open corrective cardiac surgery for congenital heart defects. Between the trimmed V and J ends, which lost 6 bases and 4 bases, there was a span of 12 bases. This CDR3 has 13 amino acids. The germline V gene has CDR1 MNHEY and CDR2 SMNVEV (reference sequence). Sequenced by immunoSEQ multiplex PCR; TCRdb stores in-frame clones only, minus some. The sample records 45,000 to 75,000 clones, approximately 95% being singletons. General study results and limits: Gene usage for V and J segments appeared biased in thymic and blood repertoires.

This clone is a singleton in its sample. Its specificity is unknown. The source material was blood. V gene TRBV27 combines with J gene TRBJ2-5, with D maybe TRBD2 (6 bases). The sequence was collected from a boy younger than two with a congenital heart defect but otherwise immunologically healthy. The DNA for the CDR3 is TGTGCCAGCAGCCCGACTAGACGAGAGACCCAGTACTTC. Its protein is CASSPTRRETQYF.